The T cell receptor (beta chain) described here comes from a study of CD8+ T cells in alopecia areata. Reverse transcription of extracted RNA yielded cDNA, which provided the sequencing template. Clones were sequenced by immunoSEQ multiplex PCR, and TCRdb holds only the in-frame ones, with some missing. The sample lists approximately 180,000 clones, under 80% occurring once. The CDR3 extends over 13 amino acids. The V and J ends lost 7 bases and 1 base respectively, with 10 bases between them. Germline CDR1 SQVTM, CDR2 ANQGSEA. Treatment indicated: oral pan-JAK inhibitor, 5-10 mg twice daily. The sample in question was CD4+ T cells sorted from blood, obtained around week 50, from a patient treated with tofacitinib. The receptor was isolated from a human donor with alopecia areata. This chain joins TRBV29-1 and TRBJ1-4; D is perhaps TRBD1 (6 bases). CDR3 DNA: TGCAGCGGGGCGGACAGAACTAATGAAAAACTGTTTTTT. Translating gives CSGADRTNEKLFF. Looking up the rest from reference TRBV29-1 and TRBJ1-4 gives the full variable domain: SAVISQKPSRDICQRGTSLTIQCQVDSQVTMMFWYRQQPGQSLTLIATANQGSEATYESGFVIDKFPISRPNLTFSTLTVSNMSPEDSSIYLCSGADRTNEKLFFGSGTQLSVL.